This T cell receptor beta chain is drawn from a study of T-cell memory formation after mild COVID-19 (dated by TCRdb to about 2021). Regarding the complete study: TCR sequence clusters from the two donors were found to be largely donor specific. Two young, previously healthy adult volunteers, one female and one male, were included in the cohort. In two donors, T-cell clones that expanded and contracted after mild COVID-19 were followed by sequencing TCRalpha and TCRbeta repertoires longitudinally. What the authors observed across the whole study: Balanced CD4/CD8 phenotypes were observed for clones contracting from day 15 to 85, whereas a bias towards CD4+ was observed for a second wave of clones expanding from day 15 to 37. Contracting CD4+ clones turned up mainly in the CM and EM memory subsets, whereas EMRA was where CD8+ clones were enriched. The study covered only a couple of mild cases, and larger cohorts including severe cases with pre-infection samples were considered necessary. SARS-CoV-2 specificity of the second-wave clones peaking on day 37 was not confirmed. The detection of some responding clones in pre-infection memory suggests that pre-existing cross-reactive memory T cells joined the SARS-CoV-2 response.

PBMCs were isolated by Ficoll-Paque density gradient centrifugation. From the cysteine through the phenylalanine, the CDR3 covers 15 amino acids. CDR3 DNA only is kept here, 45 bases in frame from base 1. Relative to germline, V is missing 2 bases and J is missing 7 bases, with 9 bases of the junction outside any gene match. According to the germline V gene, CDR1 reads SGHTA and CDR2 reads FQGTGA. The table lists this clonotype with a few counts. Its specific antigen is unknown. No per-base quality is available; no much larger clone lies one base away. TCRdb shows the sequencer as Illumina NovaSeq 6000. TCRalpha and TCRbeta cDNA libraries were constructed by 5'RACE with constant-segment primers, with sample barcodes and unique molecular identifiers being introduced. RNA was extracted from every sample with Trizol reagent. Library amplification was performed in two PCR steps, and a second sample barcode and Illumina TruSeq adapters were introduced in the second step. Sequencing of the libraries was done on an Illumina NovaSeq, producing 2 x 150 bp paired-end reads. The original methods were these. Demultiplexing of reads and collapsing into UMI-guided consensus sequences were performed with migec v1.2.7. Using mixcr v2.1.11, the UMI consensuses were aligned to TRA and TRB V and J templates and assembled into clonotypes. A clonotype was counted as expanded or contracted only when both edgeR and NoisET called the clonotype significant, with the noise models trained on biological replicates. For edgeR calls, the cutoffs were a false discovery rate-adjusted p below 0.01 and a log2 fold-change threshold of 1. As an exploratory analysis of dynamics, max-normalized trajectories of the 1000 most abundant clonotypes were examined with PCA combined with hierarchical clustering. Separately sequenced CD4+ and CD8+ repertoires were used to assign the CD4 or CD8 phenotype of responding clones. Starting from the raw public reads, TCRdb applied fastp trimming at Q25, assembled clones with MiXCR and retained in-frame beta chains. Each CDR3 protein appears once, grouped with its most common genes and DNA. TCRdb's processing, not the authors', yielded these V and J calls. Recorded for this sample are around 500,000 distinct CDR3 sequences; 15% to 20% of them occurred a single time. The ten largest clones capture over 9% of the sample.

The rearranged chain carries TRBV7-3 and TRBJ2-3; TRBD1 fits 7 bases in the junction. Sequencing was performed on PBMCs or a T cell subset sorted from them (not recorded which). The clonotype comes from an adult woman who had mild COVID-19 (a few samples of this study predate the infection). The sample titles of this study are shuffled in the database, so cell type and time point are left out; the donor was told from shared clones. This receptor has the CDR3 CASSLGGPGQHTQYF. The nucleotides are TGTGCCAGCAGCTTAGGAGGTCCGGGACAGCATACGCAGTATTTT.